Shown below are 30 T cell receptor beta chains from a single sample sequenced in a study of shared clonotypes between healthy human individuals. Libraries were prepared by immunoSEQ multiplex PCR; TCRdb keeps only in-frame clonotypes and omits some of them. The sample contains approximately 2.1 million clones, approximately 95% of which appear only once. Sequenced sample: naive CD4+ T cells from PBMCs. Stated subset: CD45RA+ positively selected. Receptor source: a man in his late teens or twenties in good health. Some clones in this sample may be carry-over from other donors' samples.

The chain couples TRBV7-7 to TRBJ1-2; D unresolved. The CDR3 totals 13 residues. CDR1 and CDR2 from the germline V gene are SSHAT and FNYEAQ (reference sequence). Trimming took 5 bases from V and 8 from J, leaving 15 bases between them. CDR3 sequence (DNA): TGTGCCAGCAGCGAAAGAACGGGCTGGGGCTACACCTTC. It encodes CASSERTGWGYTF.

The chain couples TRBV9 to TRBJ2-1; D possibly corresponds to TRBD2 (5 bases). The V gene lost 0 bases and the J gene lost 4 bases, with 11 bases spanning the gap. The CDR3 covers 15 residues. Germline V CDR1 and CDR2: SGDLS, YYNGEE. The CDR3 DNA reads TGTGCCAGCAGCGTAGAGGTTCTAGCTTACAATGAGCAGTTCTTC. Translating it yields CASSVEVLAYNEQFF.

A single count supports this clone. This chain links TRBV11-2 with TRBJ2-4; D unresolved. This CDR3 has 16 amino acids. Per the germline V gene, CDR1 is SGHAT and CDR2 is FQNNGV. Trimming cost V 2 bases and J 0 bases, with 11 bases left between them. CDR3 protein: CASSLTADLAKNIQYF. CDR3 DNA: TGTGCCAGCAGCTTAACTGCGGACCTAGCCAAAAACATTCAGTACTTC.

This clone was observed a single time. The chain recombines TRBV7-5 with TRBJ2-1; the table calls TRBD2, which could not be checked here. TRBV7-5 is a pseudogene. The CDR3 runs to 16 residues. As DNA, the CDR3 is TGTGTCAGAAGCTTAGGGGGCGGGACGGGTTACAATGAGCAGTTCTTC. It codes for CVRSLGGGTGYNEQFF.

V and J are TRBV4-1 and TRBJ1-1; 9 positions agree with TRBD1. Germline loops: CDR1 MGHRA, CDR2 YSYEKL. The CDR3 totals 17 residues. The J segment lost 1 base and the V segment lost 0 bases, leaving 6 bases of the junction unmatched. The CDR3 nucleotides are TGCGCCAGCAGCCAAGATTACAGGGGGCCGTGGAACACTGAAGCTTTCTTT. Its protein is CASSQDYRGPWNTEAFF.

The chain couples TRBV7-8 to TRBJ1-2; D is unclear. The germline V gene encodes CDR1 SGHVS and CDR2 FQNEAQ. V lost 3 bases to trimming and J lost 6 bases, with 20 bases between them. CDR3 size: 16 residues. Written as DNA, the CDR3 is TGTGCCAGCAGCTTTGGGAGTGTTTTAGGGCCAGATGGCTACACCTTC. This gives the protein CASSFGSVLGPDGYTF. The whole variable domain, remainder taken from reference TRBV7-8 and TRBJ1-2, is GAGVSQSPRYKVAKRGQDVALRCDPISGHVSLFWYQQALGQGPEFLTYFQNEAQLDKSGLPSDRFFAERPEGSVSTLKIQRTQQEDSAVYLCASSFGSVLGPDGYTFGSGTRLTVV.

The genes are TRBV14 and TRBJ1-1; 7 bases map to TRBD1. The CDR3 totals 16 residues. V lost 7 bases, J lost 0 bases, and 11 bases stayed unmatched. Germline V gene lookup returns CDR1 SGHDN and CDR2 FVKESK. The CDR3 protein is CASTPGGAVMNTEAFF. In nucleotides, the CDR3 is TGTGCCAGCACCCCAGGGGGGGCCGTTATGAACACTGAAGCTTTCTTT.

This rearrangement joins TRBV18 to TRBJ1-2; 7 positions agree with TRBD1. Germline V gives CDR1 KGHSH, CDR2 LQKENI. The length of the CDR3 is 14 residues. The V segment lost 3 bases and the J segment 4 bases; nucleotides outside the gene matches: 5. The CDR3 sequence is CASSPGTVSYGYTF. The DNA for the CDR3 is TGTGCCAGCTCACCTGGGACAGTGAGCTATGGCTACACCTTC.

A note on this clone: The sample holds other DNA sequences that translate to the same CDR3. The chain carries TRBV2 and TRBJ1-5; the match to TRBD1 covers 9 bases. Trimming cost V 5 bases and J 2 bases; bases outside gene matches: 4. The CDR3 loop spans 15 amino acids. The germline V gene has CDR1 SNHLY and CDR2 FYNNEI. CDR3 DNA: TGTGCCAGCAGTCTGGACAGGGGAGGCAATCAGCCCCAGCATTTT. As protein: CASSLDRGGNQPQHF.

This chain joins TRBV30 and TRBJ2-7; no firm D call. Trimming shortened V by 0 bases and J by 7 bases, and 10 bases separated the two germline ends. This CDR3 spans 12 amino acids. The germline V gene encodes CDR1 GTSNPN and CDR2 SVGIG (reference sequence). The CDR3 spells CAWSVLSQEQYF. DNA for the CDR3: TGTGCCTGGAGTGTACTATCGCAAGAGCAGTACTTC.

The chain joins TRBV7-2 to TRBJ2-1, with D uncertain. The length of the CDR3 is 13 residues. From germline, CDR1 is SGHTA and CDR2 FQGNSA. V lost 0 bases, J lost 6 bases, and 6 bases lay in between. CDR3 loop: CASSLAGINEQFF. The CDR3 DNA follows: TGTGCCAGCAGCTTAGCAGGGATCAATGAGCAGTTCTTC. Complete variable domain (other parts from reference TRBV7-2 and TRBJ2-1): GAGVSQSPSNKVTEKGKDVELRCDPISGHTALYWYRQSLGQGLEFLIYFQGNSAPDKSGLPSDRFSAERTGGSVSTLTIQRTQQEDSAVYLCASSLAGINEQFFGPGTRLTVL.

The chain combines TRBV18 with TRBJ1-1; D ambiguous. The germline V gene has CDR1 KGHSH and CDR2 LQKENI. Trimming took 8 bases from V and 7 from J, leaving 14 bases between them. The CDR3 has 12 amino acids. In DNA, the CDR3 is TGTGCCAGCACAAGAGGAGCGAGTGAAGCTTTCTTT. Its protein product is CASTRGASEAFF.

This clone appeared a single time. V usage is TRBV28 and J usage is TRBJ1-5, with a tentative D call TRBD1 (5 bases). The CDR3 length is 12 residues. Germline CDR1 is MDHEN and CDR2 is SYDVKM. Trimming left V 9 bases short and J 7 bases short, with 13 bases between. The CDR3 DNA reads as TGTGCCAGTCAACAGGTTTGGCAGCCCCAGCATTTT. The encoded protein is CASQQVWQPQHF.

The chain links TRBV28 to TRBJ2-6; 7 positions agree with TRBD2. This CDR3 contains 16 residues. V lost 6 bases, J lost 0 bases, and 5 bases stayed unmatched. The germline CDR1 and CDR2 sequences are MDHEN and SYDVKM. The CDR3 bases are TGTGCCAGCAGCTCGACGGGGGGCTCTGGGGCCAACGTCCTGACTTTC. The encoded protein is CASSSTGGSGANVLTF.

This sequence joins TRBV7-6 and TRBJ2-5; 12 nucleotides line up with TRBD2. Germline V CDR1 and CDR2: SGHVS, FNYEAQ. Trimming removed 3 bases from V and 5 bases from J; junction bases left unmatched: 7. This CDR3 is built from 16 residues. The CDR3 DNA sequence: TGTGCCAGCAGCTTTTCGACTAGCGGGAGACCGGAGACCCAGTACTTC. This codes for CASSFSTSGRPETQYF.

This chain links TRBV2 with TRBJ2-7, with D perhaps TRBD1 or TRBD2 (5 bases each). Trimming removed 3 bases at V and 3 bases at J, with 15 bases between. CDR3 length: 15 residues. In germline, CDR1 is SNHLY, CDR2 FYNNEI. CDR3 amino acids: CASSETPGTVYEQYF. CDR3 DNA: TGTGCCAGCAGTGAGACCCCGGGGACGGTCTACGAGCAGTACTTC.

The J gene is TRBJ2-7, the V gene TRBV28; 9 nucleotides match TRBD1. The J segment lost 2 bases and the V segment lost 7 bases, leaving 9 bases of the junction unmatched. In germline, CDR1 is MDHEN, CDR2 SYDVKM. This CDR3 comprises 15 residues. CDR3 in DNA: TGTGCCAGCAAAATACAGGGGGCAGTTCCCTACGAGCAGTACTTC. Its protein is CASKIQGAVPYEQYF.

The chain recombines TRBV10-3 with TRBJ2-7, with 12 positions matching TRBD2. Germline V gene sequence: CDR1 ENHRY, CDR2 SYGVKD. There are 13 residues in the CDR3. J gave up 2 bases and V 9 bases, and 2 bases lay outside the gene matches. The CDR3 loop is CAILAGGTYEQYF. In DNA, the CDR3 is TGTGCCATACTAGCGGGAGGCACCTACGAGCAGTACTTC.

V and J are TRBV14 and TRBJ2-1, with 7 positions matching TRBD2. The trim removed 3 bases at V and 9 bases at J, leaving 8 bases unmatched. CDR1 is SGHDN, CDR2 FVKESK, per germline. CDR3 length: 14 residues. For the CDR3, the DNA is TGTGCCAGCAGCCACTCCGGGAGGTCTGCTGAGCAGTTCTTC. Amino acid sequence: CASSHSGRSAEQFF. Based on the CDR3 plus reference TRBV14 and TRBJ2-1, the full variable domain is EAGVTQFPSHSVIEKGQTVTLRCDPISGHDNLYWYRRVMGKEIKFLLHFVKESKQDESGMPNNRFLAERTGGTYSTLKVQPAELEDSGVYFCASSHSGRSAEQFFGPGTRLTVL.

V gene TRBV7-2 combines with J gene TRBJ1-3, with D possibly matching TRBD1 (5 bases). Germline assignment: CDR1 SGHTA and CDR2 FQGNSA. V gave up 5 bases and J gave up 0 bases, with 14 bases separating them. This CDR3 spans 16 amino acids. The chain's CDR3 is CASSPRLGASGNTIYF. In nucleotides, the CDR3 is TGTGCCAGCAGCCCCCGATTAGGGGCCTCTGGAAACACCATATATTTT.

This chain links TRBV28 with TRBJ1-6; D is ambiguous. Trimming cost V 6 bases and J 6 bases, with 18 bases left between them. This CDR3 has 16 amino acids. Germline V gene lookup returns CDR1 MDHEN and CDR2 SYDVKM. The chain's CDR3 is CASSGTREIFNSPLHF. CDR3 DNA: TGTGCCAGCAGCGGCACCCGGGAGATCTTTAATTCACCCCTCCACTTT. Combining the CDR3 with reference TRBV28 and TRBJ1-6 gives the whole variable domain DVKVTQSSRYLVKRTGEKVFLECVQDMDHENMFWYRQDPGLGLRLIYFSYDVKMKEKGDIPEGYSVSREKKERFSLILESASTNQTSMYLCASSGTREIFNSPLHFGNGTRLTVT.

The chain couples TRBV9 to TRBJ2-7; D uncertain. Trimming took off 4 bases at V and 0 bases at J, with 8 bases between the two ends. The CDR3 spans 13 residues. Germline V CDR1 and CDR2: SGDLS, YYNGEE. CDR3 sequence (DNA): TGTGCCAGCAGCCCTCAAAGCTCCTACGAGCAGTACTTC. Translation: CASSPQSSYEQYF.

The chain combines TRBV7-7 with TRBJ2-7; D possibly matches TRBD1 or TRBD2 (6 bases each). The ends were cut back, 5 bases at V and 2 bases at J, with 16 bases in the middle. Germline loops: CDR1 SSHAT, CDR2 FNYEAQ (reference sequence). This CDR3 region has 15 residues. The CDR3 DNA reads as TGTGCCAGCAGCCTCGACTGGGGGGCTCCCTACGAGCAGTACTTC. It encodes CASSLDWGAPYEQYF.

The genes are TRBV28 and TRBJ2-7, with TRBD1 identical over 9 bases. This CDR3 spans 15 amino acids. V dropped 4 bases and J dropped 4; count of bases not matched to a gene: 8. In germline, CDR1 is MDHEN, CDR2 SYDVKM. The CDR3 coding sequence is TGTGCCAGCAGTTCTACCGCCGGGACAGGGTACGAGCAGTACTTC. It specifies CASSSTAGTGYEQYF.

A remark on this clone: The same CDR3 can be traced to other DNA sequences in this sample. The chain combines TRBV6-5 with TRBJ1-1; 8 bases line up with TRBD1. Germline loops: CDR1 MNHEY, CDR2 SVGAGI. Germline trimming cut 5 bases from V and 4 bases from J; bases unmatched to any gene: 6. This CDR3 spans 14 amino acids. In nucleotides, the CDR3 is TGTGCCAGCAGTAGAGACAGGGGAGTCACTGAAGCTTTCTTT. Its protein product is CASSRDRGVTEAFF.

This chain uses TRBV5-8 with TRBJ1-1; D call uncertain. The CDR3 consists of 14 residues. Trimming cost V 3 bases and J 5 bases, with 14 bases left between them. Germline-derived CDR1 and CDR2 are SGHTS and YDEGEE. In DNA, the CDR3 is TGTGCCAGCAGCTCCAATCAAAGGAATACTGAAGCTTTCTTT. Protein: CASSSNQRNTEAFF.

Points on this clone: The sample holds other DNA sequences that translate to the same CDR3. CDR3 in amino acids: CASSWTSGTDTQYF. DNA of the CDR3: TGTGCCAGCAGCTGGACTAGCGGCACAGATACGCAGTATTTT. V gene TRBV6-5 combines with J gene TRBJ2-3, with 9 bases lining up with TRBD2. CDR1 and CDR2 from the germline V gene are MNHEY and SVGAGI. V lost 6 bases to trimming and J lost 1 base; unmatched junction nucleotides: 2. The CDR3 is 14 amino acids.

CDR3 DNA sequence: TGTGCCACCAGCAGAGATCTCAATGAGCAGTTCTTC. Translation: CATSRDLNEQFF. The chain joins TRBV15 to TRBJ2-1; D is ambiguous. Germline V lookup: CDR1 LNHNV, CDR2 YYDKDF (reference sequence). Trimming stripped 0 bases from V and 6 bases from J, with 3 bases between. CDR3 length: 12 amino acids.

The CDR3 DNA follows: TGTGCCAGCAGTTTCCCTACAGGGGGTGGGCATCAGCCCCAGCATTTT. Amino acids: CASSFPTGGGHQPQHF. This rearrangement joins TRBV28 to TRBJ1-5; 8 bases agree with TRBD1. Germline CDR1 and CDR2: MDHEN and SYDVKM. The CDR3 is made up of 16 amino acids. J was trimmed by 5 bases and V by 3 bases; bases with no gene match: 9.

This CDR3 is CASSPRYGAGGNQPQHF. CDR3 in DNA: TGCGCCAGCAGTCCCCGATATGGTGCGGGGGGGAATCAGCCCCAGCATTTT. The chain is built from TRBV4-3 and TRBJ1-5, with D tentatively TRBD1 (5 bases). CDR1 is LGHNA and CDR2 is YSLEER in the germline V gene. Trimming removed 6 bases at V and 4 bases at J, with 22 bases between. The CDR3 is made up of 17 amino acids.